This T cell receptor (beta chain) comes out of a study of blood T cell repertoires in COVID-19. Study as a whole: The United States, Italy and Spain provided the acute and convalescent COVID-19 samples. From T cells, B-cell-depleted T cells, or PBMCs came the material, which was cDNA or gDNA.

V was trimmed by 3 bases and J by 2 bases, leaving 14 bases between them. Germline CDR1 is SGHTA and CDR2 is FQGTGA. CDR3 size: 15 residues. Original analysis: Estimates of nucleated cell counts were drawn from the amplification of reference gene primers. The protocol was immunoSEQ multiplex PCR, while the TCRdb copy is restricted to in-frame clones and leaves out a portion. The DNA gave D and trimming, while V, J and clone size come from that table. The sample shows roughly 250,000 clones, around 87% of them seen only once. This TCR derives from a woman aged 45 to 65 with acute or convalescent COVID-19. The chain is built from TRBV7-3 and TRBJ2-7; TRBD2 is a possible D gene (6 bases). Sequencing used peripheral blood. The CDR3 is CASSFSGGGTYEQYF. The CDR3 nucleotides are TGTGCCAGCAGCTTCAGCGGAGGAGGGACCTACGAGCAGTACTTC.